Shown below are 21 T cell receptor beta chains from a single sample sequenced in a study of blood T cells in healthy people across ages. With a J-beta primer mix and a sample-barcoded 5' primer, a second PCR ran 7 to 11 cycles. Using its own MiXCR run on the 5' RACE reads, TCRdb lists one record per CDR3 protein. There are 950,000 to 1,200,000 distinct CDR3 sequences in the sample; less than 45% occur only once, and around 13% lies in the top ten. Sequenced material: blood. These receptors were taken from a man in his late teens or twenties in good health.

This clonotype showed up just a few times. The chain is built from TRBV4-2 and TRBJ2-5; 7 nucleotides align to TRBD2. V shed 0 bases, J shed 11 bases, and the junction held 12 bases outside the gene matches. CDR3 size: 15 residues. Germline V CDR1 and CDR2: LGHNA, YNFKEQ. The CDR3 DNA reads as TGTGCCAGCAGCCAAGATGGGGCGGGGGTAAGTGAGCAGTACTTC. Translation gives CASSQDGAGVSEQYF.

V gene TRBV2 combines with J gene TRBJ2-2; TRBD2 matches at 10 bases. Germline V gives CDR1 SNHLY, CDR2 FYNNEI. Losses at the gene ends were 2 bases for V and 7 bases for J; bases not matched to a gene: 13. This CDR3 has 18 residues. The DNA for the CDR3 is TGTGCCAGCAGTGAAATCCCCCCTAGCGGGGGTGGAATCGGGGAGCTGTTTTTT. Translating gives CASSEIPPSGGGIGELFF.

In this sample, this clonotype turned up once. Germline is not matched at one junction end, which may reflect a read error. Written as DNA, the CDR3 is TGTGCCAGCGACCTATCCTACGGGACGGAATACCCTAGCTATGACTACACCTTC. As protein: CASDLSYGTEYPSYDYTF. This chain connects TRBV6-1 to TRBJ1-2; D perhaps matches TRBD1 (5 bases). The CDR3 is 18 amino acids. Germline CDR1 is MNHNS and CDR2 is SASEGT.

Of note for this clonotype: Without the conserved terminal phenylalanine or tryptophan, this CDR3 likely stems from a read error. This chain connects TRBV5-1 to TRBJ2-1; 7 nucleotides agree with TRBD2. The CDR3 consists of 16 residues. The germline gives CDR1 SGHRS, CDR2 YFSETQ. J was trimmed by 0 bases and V by 0 bases; bases with no gene match: 3. The CDR3 DNA is TGCGCCAGCAGCTTGGTGGGGGGGAGCTCCTACAATGAGCAGTTCTCC. Translating it yields CASSLVGGSSYNEQFS.

CDR3 loop: CSVLGEGYTF. CDR3 DNA: TGCAGCGTTCTGGGGGAAGGCTACACCTTC. The chain joins TRBV29-1 to TRBJ1-2, with a weak D call TRBD1 (5 bases). Germline V gene data show CDR1 as SQVTM and CDR2 as ANQGSEA. V lost 5 bases to trimming and J lost 8 bases, with 9 bases between them. The CDR3 contains 10 residues.

This clonotype was counted between two and nine times. The chain employs TRBV6-6 and TRBJ1-2, with D unclear. The germline gives CDR1 MNHNY, CDR2 SVGAGI (reference sequence). The CDR3 consists of 13 residues. V was pared by 8 bases and J by 0 bases, with 10 bases between. Here the CDR3 reads CASRDDPNYGYTF. Written as DNA, the CDR3 is TGTGCCAGCCGGGATGACCCTAACTATGGCTACACCTTC.

The V call is TRBV20-1, the J call TRBJ2-7, with 10 positions matching TRBD2. From germline, CDR1 is DFQATT and CDR2 SNEGSKA (reference sequence). The J segment lost 7 bases and the V segment lost 6 bases, leaving 12 bases of the junction unmatched. There are 14 residues in the CDR3. The CDR3 sequence: CSARSSGGIDEQYF. The DNA for the CDR3 is TGCAGTGCCCGATCTAGCGGGGGAATCGATGAGCAGTACTTC.

This clonotype was recorded at least ten times. The gene calls are TRBV29-1 and TRBJ1-4; tentative D call: TRBD1 (5 bases). V was clipped by 3 bases and J by 8 bases, with 7 bases between them. Germline V gene sequence: CDR1 SQVTM, CDR2 ANQGSEA. The CDR3 contains 11 residues. CDR3 loop: CSVDREEKLFF. CDR3 coding DNA: TGCAGCGTTGACAGGGAGGAAAAACTGTTTTTT.

This clonotype was seen only a few times. The chain employs TRBV29-1 and TRBJ2-1; D uncertain. CDR1 is SQVTM, CDR2 ANQGSEA, per germline. This CDR3 contains 14 residues. Deletions cut 7 bases from V and 3 bases from J, with 16 bases between. The DNA of the CDR3 is TGCAGCGCCCTGGGGTCCCAACGCTACAATGAGCAGTTCTTC. Its translation is CSALGSQRYNEQFF.

This clonotype has just a few counts. The genes are TRBV30 and TRBJ2-6; D gene ambiguous. CDR1 GTSNPN and CDR2 SVGIG come from the germline V gene (reference sequence). This CDR3 has 11 residues. V lost 3 bases and J 4 bases, leaving 1 base between the germline ends. CDR3 coding DNA: TGTGCCTGGAGCGGGGCCAACGTCCTGACTTTC. It encodes CAWSGANVLTF.

The rearrangement joins TRBV24-1 to TRBJ2-3; D uncertain. This CDR3 has 11 amino acids. Germline CDR1 and CDR2: KGHDR and SFDVKD. The V end was cut by 6 bases, the J end by 3 bases, with 3 bases between. This CDR3 reads CATSQTDTQYF. The CDR3 DNA reads TGTGCCACCAGTCAGACAGATACGCAGTATTTT.

The gene calls are TRBV20-1 and TRBJ2-5, with a possible D match to TRBD1 (5 bases). The germline CDR1 and CDR2 sequences are DFQATT and SNEGSKA (reference sequence). This CDR3 contains 14 residues. The V end lost 0 bases, the J end lost 5 bases, and 13 bases lay between the germline ends. The CDR3 DNA reads TGCAGTGCTAGAGATCCTTCAGGGTGGGAGACCCAGTACTTC. It codes for CSARDPSGWETQYF.

This clonotype was picked up a small number of times. The CDR3 spells CASSQTGPITPAFF. The CDR3 DNA is TGCGCCAGCAGCCAAACCGGACCTATTACTCCAGCTTTCTTT. V gene TRBV4-1 combines with J gene TRBJ1-1; D is uncertain. Germline lookup yields CDR1 MGHRA and CDR2 YSYEKL. The V gene lost 2 bases and the J gene lost 10 bases, with 17 bases spanning the gap. The CDR3 totals 14 residues.

This chain links TRBV3-1 with TRBJ2-4; maybe TRBD2 (5 bases). Trimming cost V 1 base and J 1 base, with 14 bases left between them. Germline V gene sequence: CDR1 LGHDT, CDR2 YNNKEL (reference sequence). The CDR3 is 17 residues long. As DNA, the CDR3 is TGTGCCAGCAGCCAAGTTCCCGGTCCGGGGGCCAAAAACATTCAGTACTTC. Protein product: CASSQVPGPGAKNIQYF.

The CDR3 bases are TGTGCCAGCAGCTTACATAGGAACACTGAAGCTTTCTTT. This sequence encodes CASSLHRNTEAFF. The rearrangement uses TRBV7-3 and TRBJ1-1, with unresolved D. Trimming stripped 2 bases from V and 1 base from J, with 5 bases between. The CDR3 has 13 amino acids. Germline-derived CDR1 and CDR2 are SGHTA and FQGTGA.

V usage is TRBV4-3 and J usage is TRBJ1-1; D remains ambiguous. The germline V and J ends were trimmed by 4 bases and 0 bases, with 12 bases remaining between them. Germline CDR1 and CDR2: LGHNA and YSLEER. The CDR3 spans 15 residues. The CDR3, as DNA: TGCGCCAGCAGCCCCGATGGAGGACTGAACACTGAAGCTTTCTTT. Protein sequence: CASSPDGGLNTEAFF.

The chain employs TRBV7-2 and TRBJ1-1; TRBD1 agrees at 9 bases. The CDR3 consists of 16 residues. From germline, CDR1 is SGHTA and CDR2 FQGNSA. Losses at the gene ends were 5 bases for V and 3 bases for J; bases not matched to a gene: 10. The CDR3 spells CASSLQQGALDTEAFF. The CDR3 DNA is TGTGCCAGCAGCCTACAACAGGGGGCGTTGGACACTGAAGCTTTCTTT.

In regard to this clonotype: This may come from a read error, since a much larger clone is one base off. The chain is built from TRBV5-5 and TRBJ2-1; weak D call: TRBD2 (5 bases). The better agreement between TRBJ2-7 and the DNA end casts doubt on the J call. Germline values: CDR1 SGHKS, CDR2 YYEKEE (reference sequence). This CDR3 is 16 amino acids long. The DNA for the CDR3 is TGTGCCAGCAGCTTGGTTGCGGGTAGCTCCTACAATGAGCAGTACTTC. It encodes CASSLVAGSSYNEQYF.

Concerning this clonotype itself: Just one base apart from a much larger clone, this may be a read error. The chain links TRBV27 to TRBJ2-4; D could derive from TRBD1 or TRBD2 (5 bases each). The length of the CDR3 is 17 residues. Germline V CDR1 and CDR2: MNHEY, SMNVEV (reference sequence). The CDR3 nucleotides read TGTGCCAGCAGTTCCGCCAGGGTGGGGCTAGCCAAAGACATTCAGTACTTC. It codes for CASSSARVGLAKDIQYF.

The genes are TRBV12-3 or TRBV12-4 and TRBJ1-2; D gene ambiguous. V was pared by 3 bases and J by 2 bases, with 13 bases between. The CDR3 is 15 amino acids. For the CDR3, the DNA is TGTGCCAGCAGTTTCAATCCCCAGGAAAACTATGGCTACACCTTC. Protein: CASSFNPQENYGYTF.

Many counts were recorded for this clonotype. The V call is TRBV20-1, the J call TRBJ2-3; D gene uncertain. Germline lookup yields CDR1 DFQATT and CDR2 SNEGSKA (reference sequence). The germline V and J ends were trimmed by 7 bases and 6 bases, with 5 bases remaining between them. There are 9 residues in the CDR3. The DNA for the CDR3 is TGCAGTGTAACGGATACGCAGTATTTT. It is translated as CSVTDTQYF.